This passage covers 16 T cell receptor beta chains from one sample sequenced in a study of shared clonotypes between healthy human individuals. The protocol was immunoSEQ multiplex PCR, while the TCRdb copy is restricted to in-frame clones and leaves out a portion. This sample has approximately 530,000 clones, with roughly 95% found just once. The sample comprised naive CD4+ T cells sorted from blood. Subset described: CD45RA+ positively selected. The receptor set was obtained from a woman in her thirties in good health.

J is TRBJ1-1 and V is TRBV23-1; TRBD1 matches at 9 bases. TRBV23-1 is labeled an ORF, and its function is uncertain. Trimming cost V 8 bases and J 4 bases; bases outside gene matches: 8. There are 14 residues in the CDR3. The CDR3 loop is CASGRQGESTEAFF. DNA of the CDR3: TGCGCCAGCGGAAGACAGGGGGAAAGCACTGAAGCTTTCTTT.

The V call is TRBV5-1, the J call TRBJ1-4, with unresolved D. Germline lookup yields CDR1 SGHRS and CDR2 YFSETQ. The CDR3 covers 15 residues. The V and J ends lost 4 bases and 3 bases respectively, with 13 bases between them. CDR3 residues: CASSPRSSPNEKLFF. The CDR3 DNA sequence: TGCGCCAGCAGCCCCCGGTCGTCGCCTAATGAAAAACTGTTTTTT.

The chain carries TRBV5-1 and TRBJ2-1; D possibly corresponds to TRBD2 (6 bases). There are 15 residues in the CDR3. Trimming took 0 bases from V and 5 from J, leaving 12 bases between them. Germline assignment: CDR1 SGHRS and CDR2 YFSETQ. The CDR3 nucleotides are TGCGCCAGCAGCTTGGCCGGGAGCTGGGACAATGAGCAGTTCTTC. Protein: CASSLAGSWDNEQFF. The full variable domain, rest sourced from reference TRBV5-1 and TRBJ2-1, is KAGVTQTPRYLIKTRGQQVTLSCSPISGHRSVSWYQQTPGQGLQFLFEYFSETQRNKGNFPGRFSGRQFSNSRSEMNVSTLELGDSALYLCASSLAGSWDNEQFFGPGTRLTVL.

The V gene is TRBV2, the J gene TRBJ2-7; possible D gene TRBD1, 5 bases. Germline V lookup: CDR1 SNHLY, CDR2 FYNNEI. The length of the CDR3 is 15 residues. The germline V and J ends were trimmed by 4 bases and 2 bases, with 15 bases remaining between them. CDR3 region: CASSVDILATYEQYF. DNA of the CDR3: TGTGCCAGCAGTGTGGACATTCTGGCTACCTACGAGCAGTACTTC.

This rearrangement joins TRBV5-5 to TRBJ1-2, with 10 bases lining up with TRBD1. CDR1 and CDR2 (germline): SGHKS, YYEKEE (reference sequence). Trimming removed 0 bases from V and 6 bases from J; junction bases left unmatched: 5. This CDR3 spans 15 amino acids. In nucleotides, the CDR3 is TGTGCCAGCAGCTTGGCGCCGGGACAGGGGAATGGCTACACCTTC. Amino acid sequence: CASSLAPGQGNGYTF.

The count of this clone is one. The gene calls are TRBV28 and TRBJ1-3; tentative D call: TRBD1 (6 bases). The CDR3 has 15 residues. Trimming removed 2 bases from V and 2 bases from J, with 10 bases in between. Germline-derived CDR1 and CDR2 are MDHEN and SYDVKM. The CDR3 spells CASSLPGAAGNTIYF. DNA for the CDR3: TGTGCCAGCAGTTTACCGGGGGCGGCTGGAAACACCATATATTTT.

As concerns this clone: Germline and junction disagree at one end, which may indicate a read error. The chain is built from TRBV5-5 and TRBJ2-7, with unresolved D. CDR1 and CDR2 (germline): SGHKS, YYEKEE (reference sequence). CDR3 length: 11 amino acids. CDR3 coding DNA: TGTGCCAGCAGCTTGGCAACGTATAAGTTCTTC. Translation: CASSLATYKFF.

V usage is TRBV28 and J usage is TRBJ1-5; 7 nucleotides align to TRBD1. The CDR3 runs 18 residues. Unmatched junction bases numbered 15, after V lost 7 bases and J lost 0 bases. Germline V gene sequence: CDR1 MDHEN, CDR2 SYDVKM. DNA for the CDR3: TGTGCCAGCAACGTGATAAGACAGGGACGGTTTAGCAATCAGCCCCAGCATTTT. Its protein is CASNVIRQGRFSNQPQHF.

The chain links TRBV7-9 to TRBJ2-3, with D possibly being TRBD1 (6 bases). The CDR3 length is 16 residues. Per germline, CDR1 SEHNR and CDR2 FQNEAQ (reference sequence). Trimming took 8 bases from V and 5 from J, leaving 23 bases between them. CDR3: CASQGLAGQAEDTQYF. CDR3 nucleotides: TGTGCCAGCCAGGGGTTGGCAGGACAAGCAGAAGATACGCAGTATTTT.

This clone was seen only once. The chain couples TRBV28 to TRBJ1-5, with 7 bases fitting TRBD1. In germline, CDR1 is MDHEN, CDR2 SYDVKM. V shed 5 bases, J shed 5 bases, and the junction held 15 bases outside the gene matches. This CDR3 is built from 17 residues. This chain's CDR3 is CASSIKQGPLPDQPQHF. The DNA for the CDR3 is TGTGCCAGCAGTATTAAACAGGGGCCGCTACCGGATCAGCCCCAGCATTTT. Full variable domain (missing parts from reference TRBV28 and TRBJ1-5): DVKVTQSSRYLVKRTGEKVFLECVQDMDHENMFWYRQDPGLGLRLIYFSYDVKMKEKGDIPEGYSVSREKKERFSLILESASTNQTSMYLCASSIKQGPLPDQPQHFGDGTRLSIL.

The chain combines TRBV14 with TRBJ2-7; TRBD2 matches at 11 bases. The germline V gene has CDR1 SGHDN and CDR2 FVKESK. Trimming removed 0 bases from V and 5 bases from J; junction bases left unmatched: 0. The CDR3 consists of 14 residues. Written as DNA, the CDR3 is TGTGCCAGCAGCCAAGAACTAGCGGGAGACGAGCAGTACTTC. Its translation: CASSQELAGDEQYF.

The chain links TRBV19 to TRBJ2-3; the match to TRBD1 covers 8 bases. Germline loops: CDR1 LNHDA, CDR2 SQIVND (reference sequence). Losses at the gene ends were 10 bases for V and 2 bases for J; bases not matched to a gene: 8. The CDR3 loop spans 14 amino acids. DNA of the CDR3: TGTGCCACCACCCAGGGGGCGTCCACAGATACGCAGTATTTT. Translated: CATTQGASTDTQYF.

V and J are TRBV15 and TRBJ2-1; 7 bases agree with TRBD2. Germline V gene lookup returns CDR1 LNHNV and CDR2 YYDKDF (reference sequence). This CDR3 spans 16 amino acids. With 1 base clipped from V and 5 bases from J, the junction kept 8 bases outside the gene matches. In DNA, the CDR3 is TGTGCCACCAGCAGAGTGGGCGGGGGAGGCGACAATGAGCAGTTCTTC. Protein product: CATSRVGGGGDNEQFF. Full variable domain (remainder filled in from reference TRBV15 and TRBJ2-1): DAMVIQNPRYQVTQFGKPVTLSCSQTLNHNVMYWYQQKSSQAPKLLFHYYDKDFNNEADTPDNFQSRRPNTSFCFLDIRSPGLGDTAMYLCATSRVGGGGDNEQFFGPGTRLTVL.

The V and J genes are TRBV7-9 and TRBJ2-3; TRBD1 is a possible D gene (5 bases). The length of the CDR3 is 13 residues. V gave up 3 bases and J gave up 5 bases, with 9 bases separating them. Germline loops: CDR1 SEHNR, CDR2 FQNEAQ (reference sequence). CDR3 sequence reads: CASSLRQKDTQYF. Written as DNA, the CDR3 is TGTGCCAGCAGCTTGCGACAGAAAGATACGCAGTATTTT.

This rearrangement joins TRBV4-1 to TRBJ2-7; the D gene is possibly TRBD2 (5 bases). Trimming shortened V by 2 bases and J by 4 bases, and 18 bases separated the two germline ends. This CDR3 region has 16 residues. CDR1 is MGHRA and CDR2 is YSYEKL in the germline V gene. The CDR3 sequence: CASSQILAATLYEQYF. The CDR3 nucleotides are TGCGCCAGCAGCCAAATCCTAGCAGCGACCTTATACGAGCAGTACTTC.

The V call is TRBV4-1, the J call TRBJ1-2, with D tentatively TRBD1 (5 bases). Germline CDR1 and CDR2: MGHRA and YSYEKL. V lost 1 base, J lost 10 bases, and 13 bases lay in between. CDR3 length: 13 residues. The DNA for the CDR3 is TGCGCCAGCAGCCAAGCTTGGGACCGTGCCTACACCTTC. Amino acid sequence: CASSQAWDRAYTF.